The clone carrying this T cell receptor beta chain was recorded only once. The data stem from a study of blood T cell repertoires in COVID-19. The J segment lost 4 bases and the V segment lost 3 bases, leaving 7 bases of the junction unmatched. CDR1 and CDR2 from the germline V gene are MNHEY and SMNVEV (reference sequence). The CDR3 is 15 residues long. Authors' processing steps: Amplifying reference gene primers gave estimates of nucleated cell counts. Only in-frame clones appear in the TCRdb table, and some are missing; sequencing was by immunoSEQ multiplex PCR. The V and J calls and clone size are taken from that table; D and trimming were inferred from the DNA. The table includes 230,000 or so clones, 84% detected once.

The sequence was collected from a woman aged 40 to 55 who had recovered from COVID-19. The chain recombines TRBV27 with TRBJ1-2; 8 nucleotides match TRBD1. The material sequenced was peripheral blood. The CDR3 protein is CASSFTWTGSYGYTF. The CDR3 region has the DNA TGTGCCAGCAGTTTTACATGGACAGGGTCCTATGGCTACACCTTC.